Below are 15 T cell receptor beta chains sequenced from a single sample in a study of shared clonotypes between healthy human individuals. Libraries were prepared by immunoSEQ multiplex PCR; TCRdb keeps only in-frame clonotypes and omits some of them. The sample carries around 700,000 clones, about two thirds recorded once. The sequencing sample was made of memory CD4+ T cells sorted from blood. Subset denoted: CD45RA-negative fraction. The origin of the receptors is a woman in her 30s in good health.

This rearrangement joins TRBV2 to TRBJ2-3, with D possibly being TRBD1 (5 bases). Trimming shortened V by 3 bases and J by 6 bases, and 19 bases separated the two germline ends. The CDR3 runs to 16 residues. Germline CDR1 is SNHLY and CDR2 is FYNNEI. The CDR3 loop is CASSDREGVLRDTQYF. CDR3 sequence (DNA): TGTGCCAGCAGTGACAGGGAAGGGGTTTTGAGGGATACGCAGTATTTT.

In its sample, this clone was seen many times. One end of the junction does not line up with germline, which may come from a read error. The chain couples TRBV10-3 to TRBJ2-7; possible D gene TRBD1, 5 bases. The CDR3 is made up of 14 amino acids. Germline V CDR1 and CDR2: ENHRY, SYGVKD. The CDR3 loop reads CAISEKQGTISTNF. The CDR3 nucleotides are TGTGCCATCAGTGAGAAGCAGGGTACCATCTCTACGAACTTC.

The chain uses TRBV5-6 and TRBJ1-1, with 8 bases identical to TRBD1. This CDR3 is 15 amino acids long. CDR1 and CDR2 from the germline V gene are SGHDT and YYEEEE. V was clipped by 5 bases and J by 4 bases; unmatched bases: 10. The CDR3: CASSSPSGQGTEAFF. CDR3 sequence (DNA): TGTGCCAGCAGTTCCCCCTCCGGACAGGGCACTGAAGCTTTCTTT.

The chain is built from TRBV5-1 and TRBJ1-1, with D possibly TRBD1 on 5 matching bases. The ends were cut back, 7 bases at V and 5 bases at J, with 12 bases in the middle. The CDR3 is 12 amino acids. CDR1 and CDR2 from the germline V gene are SGHRS and YFSETQ. The CDR3 loop is CASRAGQTEAFF. CDR3 in DNA: TGCGCCAGCCGGGCAGGGCAAACTGAAGCTTTCTTT.

This clone was recorded at least ten times. The chain employs TRBV27 and TRBJ1-4; D is possibly TRBD1 (5 bases). From germline, CDR1 is MNHEY and CDR2 SMNVEV (reference sequence). V was pared by 8 bases and J by 5 bases, with 15 bases between. This CDR3 region has 14 residues. This CDR3 reads CASGYRKRNEKLFF. CDR3 in DNA: TGTGCCAGCGGGTACAGGAAAAGGAATGAAAAACTGTTTTTT.

The genes are TRBV29-1 and TRBJ2-7; D is unresolved. This CDR3 comprises 13 residues. Per germline, CDR1 SQVTM and CDR2 ANQGSEA. V was trimmed by 5 bases and J by 0 bases, leaving 11 bases between them. The CDR3 loop reads CSVQPGSSYEQYF. In nucleotides, the CDR3 is TGCAGCGTTCAGCCAGGAAGCTCCTACGAGCAGTACTTC.

This clone was recorded at least ten times. V is TRBV6-5 and J is TRBJ2-1; D is uncertain. Per the germline V gene, CDR1 is MNHEY and CDR2 is SVGAGI. The CDR3 consists of 14 residues. V lost 8 bases to trimming and J lost 6 bases, with 17 bases between them. CDR3 sequence: CASGRSNSPNEQFF. The CDR3 region has the DNA TGTGCCAGCGGGCGTTCAAATAGCCCCAATGAGCAGTTCTTC.

The CDR3 spells CASSLNQGRTDTQYF. CDR3 bases: TGTGCCAGCAGCTTAAATCAGGGGAGGACAGATACGCAGTATTTT. The genes are TRBV7-9 and TRBJ2-3; D may be TRBD1 or TRBD2 (6 bases each). This CDR3 spans 15 amino acids. Trimming pared 2 bases from V and 3 bases from J, leaving 12 bases between. Per germline, CDR1 SEHNR and CDR2 FQNEAQ (reference sequence).

This chain's CDR3 is CASSPQTGYYTEAFF. For the CDR3, the DNA is TGTGCCAGCAGCCCGCAGACAGGGTATTACACTGAAGCTTTCTTT. The chain is built from TRBV9 and TRBJ1-1; TRBD1 agrees at 7 bases. The junction had 9 bases not matched to a gene; V was cut back by 4 bases and J by 3 bases. This CDR3 is 15 amino acids long. CDR1 is SGDLS, CDR2 YYNGEE, per germline.

The chain links TRBV2 to TRBJ2-7; 10 bases agree with TRBD2. Trimming cost V 5 bases and J 1 base; bases outside gene matches: 5. This CDR3 is 15 amino acids long. Germline CDR1 reads SNHLY; CDR2 reads FYNNEI. The CDR3 sequence is CASSTGTSASYEQYF. CDR3 bases: TGTGCCAGCAGTACCGGGACTAGCGCGTCCTACGAGCAGTACTTC.

The chain is built from TRBV7-3 and TRBJ1-3; TRBD1 aligns across 7 bases. Germline V gene data show CDR1 as SGHTA and CDR2 as FQGTGA. The CDR3 sequence is 16 residues long. Losses at the gene ends were 4 bases for V and 0 bases for J; bases not matched to a gene: 6. CDR3 in DNA: TGTGCCAGCAGCTCGAGGACAGGTAGCTCTGGAAACACCATATATTTT. This sequence encodes CASSSRTGSSGNTIYF. Full variable domain (rest looked up from reference TRBV7-3 and TRBJ1-3): GAGVSQTPSNKVTEKGKYVELRCDPISGHTALYWYRQSLGQGPEFLIYFQGTGAADDSGLPNDRFFAVRPEGSVSTLKIQRTERGDSAVYLCASSSRTGSSGNTIYFGEGSWLTVV.

CDR3 protein: CASSPGEEGQPQHF. The CDR3 DNA follows: TGCGCCAGCAGTCCCGGAGAGGAGGGACAGCCCCAGCATTTT. This chain uses TRBV5-1 with TRBJ1-5; D gene ambiguous. Between the trimmed V and J ends, which lost 5 bases and 7 bases, there was a span of 16 bases. CDR1 is SGHRS, CDR2 YFSETQ, per germline. This CDR3 is built from 14 residues.

In the case of this clone: The sample carries other DNA sequences with the same CDR3. The chain combines TRBV19 with TRBJ2-7, with 10 bases fitting TRBD2. This CDR3 contains 14 residues. In germline, CDR1 is LNHDA, CDR2 SQIVND (reference sequence). The trim removed 9 bases at V and 2 bases at J, leaving 7 bases unmatched. The chain's CDR3 is CASSRLAGAYEQYF. The CDR3 nucleotides are TGTGCCAGCTCACGTCTAGCGGGAGCCTACGAGCAGTACTTC.

The V and J genes are TRBV5-1 and TRBJ1-3; TRBD1 matches 7 bases. Germline values: CDR1 SGHRS, CDR2 YFSETQ. Unmatched junction bases numbered 4, after V lost 5 bases and J lost 2 bases. The CDR3 length is 14 residues. DNA for the CDR3: TGCGCCAGCAGAGAAACAGGGGCTGGAAACACCATATATTTT. It encodes CASRETGAGNTIYF. The full variable domain, its missing parts supplied by reference TRBV5-1 and TRBJ1-3, is KAGVTQTPRYLIKTRGQQVTLSCSPISGHRSVSWYQQTPGQGLQFLFEYFSETQRNKGNFPGRFSGRQFSNSRSEMNVSTLELGDSALYLCASRETGAGNTIYFGEGSWLTVV.

This chain uses TRBV18 with TRBJ2-5; TRBD2 agrees at 13 bases. The CDR3 has 18 amino acids. J was trimmed by 3 bases and V by 0 bases; bases with no gene match: 7. Per germline, CDR1 KGHSH and CDR2 LQKENI. This CDR3 reads CASSPPTGTSGIEETQYF. The CDR3 coding sequence is TGTGCCAGCTCACCACCCACCGGGACTAGCGGGATTGAAGAGACCCAGTACTTC.